A selection of T cell receptor beta chains follows, all from one sample in a study of shared clonotypes between healthy human individuals. Only in-frame clones appear in the TCRdb table, and some are missing; sequencing was by immunoSEQ multiplex PCR. The sample carries more than 400,000 clones, approximately 84% recorded once. Source material: PBMCs. These TCRs come from a woman aged 40 to 55 in good health. Some clones in this sample may be carry-over from other donors' samples. The CDR3 runs from the conserved cysteine through the conserved F or W. The D gene is left open where the match is weak. Size is stated for part of the rows, as once, few or many counts, or as a class when the clone is expanded.

D | size | J | V | CDR3 | DNA
- | - | TRBJ2-3 | TRBV18 | CASSPGGGSWGRDTQYF | TGTGCCAGCTCACCCGGGGGAGGTAGCTGGGGCCGGGATACGCAGTATTTT
TRBD1 | - | TRBJ1-5 | TRBV2 | CASSLSTGVGNQPQHF | TGTGCCAGCAGCCTATCCACAGGGGTGGGCAATCAGCCCCAGCATTTT
TRBD2 | - | TRBJ2-5 | TRBV7-8 | CASSQGLAAQETQYF | TGTGCCAGCTCCCAGGGACTAGCGGCACAAGAGACCCAGTACTTC
- | once | TRBJ2-2 | TRBV29-1 | CSVEGDQGGNTGELFF | TGCAGCGTTGAAGGAGACCAGGGCGGGAACACCGGGGAGCTGTTTTTT
TRBD2 | - | TRBJ2-7 | TRBV28 | CASSSSGRPSYEQYF | TGTGCCAGCAGCTCTAGCGGGAGGCCCTCCTACGAGCAGTACTTC
- | - | TRBJ1-3 | TRBV7-9 | CASSLALGSGNTIYF | TGTGCCAGCAGCTTAGCGCTGGGATCCGGAAACACCATATATTTT
- | - | TRBJ2-1 | TRBV4-3 | CASSQGGYNEQFF | TGCGCCAGCAGCCAAGGGGGGTACAATGAGCAGTTCTTC
- | - | TRBJ2-5 | TRBV7-9 | CAGGPQYF | TGTGCCGGGGGACCCCAGTACTTC
TRBD1 | - | TRBJ1-4 | TRBV7-8 | CASREQPRGQKEKLFF | TGTGCCAGCAGGGAGCAACCTAGGGGACAGAAAGAAAAACTGTTTTTT
TRBD2 | once | TRBJ2-1 | TRBV5-1 | CASSLRRGSSYNEQFF | TGCGCCAGCAGCTTACGGCGGGGGAGCTCCTACAATGAGCAGTTCTTC
- | - | TRBJ1-2 | TRBV28 | CASSSYRDHGYTF | TGTGCCAGCAGTTCCTACAGGGACCATGGCTACACCTTC
TRBD1 | - | TRBJ1-2 | TRBV19 | CASSAGTGLGYGYTF | TGTGCCAGTAGTGCGGGGACAGGCCTCGGGTATGGCTACACCTTC
TRBD1 | - | TRBJ2-7 | TRBV27 | CASSSGRGFEQYF | TGTGCCAGCAGCTCAGGCAGGGGGTTCGAGCAGTACTTC
- | - | TRBJ2-2 | TRBV4-1 | CASSLSPTGTGELFF | TGCGCCAGCAGCCTTTCCCCGACCGGTACCGGGGAGCTGTTTTTT
- | - | TRBJ1-3 | TRBV29-1 | CSADPGGFGNTIYF | TGCAGCGCCGACCCGGGGGGGTTTGGAAACACCATATATTTT
- | - | TRBJ2-1 | TRBV11-2 | CASSLGGGKVYNEQFF | TGTGCCAGCAGCTTAGGAGGCGGAAAAGTCTACAATGAGCAGTTCTTC
- | - | TRBJ1-2 | TRBV28 | CASSLSNYGYTF | TGTGCCAGCAGTTTATCTAACTATGGCTACACCTTC
TRBD2 | - | TRBJ2-4 | TRBV5-4 | CASSYPGTSAKNIQYF | TGTGCCAGCAGCTATCCCGGGACTAGCGCCAAAAACATTCAGTACTTC
- | - | TRBJ1-5 | TRBV5-6 | CASSLGGTSNQPQHF | TGTGCCAGCAGCTTGGGGGGTACGAGCAATCAGCCCCAGCATTTT
- | few | TRBJ2-7 | TRBV28 | CASSLSGQFYEQYF | TGTGCCAGCAGTTTATCCGGACAGTTCTACGAGCAGTACTTC
TRBD2 | many | TRBJ2-1 | TRBV11-3 | CASSHPAGGRNEQFF | TGTGCCAGCAGCCATCCAGCGGGAGGGAGGAATGAGCAGTTCTTC
TRBD2 | - | TRBJ2-7 | TRBV4-3 | CASSQVRLGGEQYF | TGCGCCAGCAGCCAAGTACGTCTGGGGGGGGAGCAGTACTTC